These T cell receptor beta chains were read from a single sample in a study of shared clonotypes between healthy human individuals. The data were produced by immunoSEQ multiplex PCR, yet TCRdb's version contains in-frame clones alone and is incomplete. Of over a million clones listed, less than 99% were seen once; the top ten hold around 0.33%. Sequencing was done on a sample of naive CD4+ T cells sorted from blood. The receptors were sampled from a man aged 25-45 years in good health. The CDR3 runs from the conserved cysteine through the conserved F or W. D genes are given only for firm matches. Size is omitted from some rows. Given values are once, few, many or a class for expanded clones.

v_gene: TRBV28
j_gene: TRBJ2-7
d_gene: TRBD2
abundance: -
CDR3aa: CASTISGTSYEQYF
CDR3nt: TGTGCCAGCACCATTAGCGGGACCTCCTACGAGCAGTACTTC

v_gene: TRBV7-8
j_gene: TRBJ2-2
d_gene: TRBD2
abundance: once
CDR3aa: CASSPGSGRALPGELFF
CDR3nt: TGTGCCAGCAGCCCCGGAAGCGGGAGGGCCCTTCCCGGGGAGCTGTTTTTT

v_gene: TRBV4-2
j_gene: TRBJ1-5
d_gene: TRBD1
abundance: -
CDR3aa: CASSHLGQVGNQPQHF
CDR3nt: TGTGCCAGCAGCCATTTAGGACAGGTTGGCAATCAGCCCCAGCATTTT

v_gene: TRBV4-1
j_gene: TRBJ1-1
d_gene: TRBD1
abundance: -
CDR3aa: CASSQDGGQGFTEAFF
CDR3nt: TGCGCCAGCAGCCAAGATGGGGGACAGGGTTTTACTGAAGCTTTCTTT

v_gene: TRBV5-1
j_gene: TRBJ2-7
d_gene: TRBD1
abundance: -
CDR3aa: CASSSRQGSYEQYF
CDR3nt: TGCGCCAGCAGCTCGAGACAGGGTTCCTACGAGCAGTACTTC

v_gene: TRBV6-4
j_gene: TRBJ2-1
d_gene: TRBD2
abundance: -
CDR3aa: CASSAHGLAGNEQFF
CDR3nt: TGTGCCAGCAGTGCTCACGGACTAGCGGGTAATGAGCAGTTCTTC

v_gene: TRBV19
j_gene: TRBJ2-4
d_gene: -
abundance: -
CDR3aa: CATSGLAKNIQYF
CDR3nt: TGTGCCACCTCAGGGCTAGCCAAAAACATTCAGTACTTC

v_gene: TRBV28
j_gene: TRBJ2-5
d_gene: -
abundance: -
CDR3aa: CAIAGGSGETQYF
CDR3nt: TGTGCCATCGCTGGGGGTAGCGGTGAGACCCAGTACTTC

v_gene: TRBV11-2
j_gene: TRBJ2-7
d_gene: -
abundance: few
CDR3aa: CASSRTGYEQYF
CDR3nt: TGTGCCAGCAGCCGGACGGGCTACGAGCAGTACTTC

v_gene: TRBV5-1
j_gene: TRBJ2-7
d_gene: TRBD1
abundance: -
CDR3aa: CASSLGDRGSYEQYF
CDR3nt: TGCGCCAGCAGCTTGGGGGACAGGGGAAGCTACGAGCAGTACTTC

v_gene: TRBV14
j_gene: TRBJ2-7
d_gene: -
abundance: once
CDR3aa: CASSQDEGRRREQYF
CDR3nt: TGTGCCAGCAGCCAAGACGAGGGCAGGCGAAGGGAGCAGTACTTC

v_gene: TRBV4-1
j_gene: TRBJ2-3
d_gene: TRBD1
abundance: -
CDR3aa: CASSQVPGQGTDTQYF
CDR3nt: TGCGCCAGCAGCCAAGTCCCCGGACAGGGCACAGATACGCAGTATTTT

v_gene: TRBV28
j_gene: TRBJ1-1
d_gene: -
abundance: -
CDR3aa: CASSGPNTEAFF
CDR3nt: TGTGCCAGCAGTGGGCCGAACACTGAAGCTTTCTTT

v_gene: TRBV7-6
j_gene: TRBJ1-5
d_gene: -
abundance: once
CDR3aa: CASSLDNQPQHF
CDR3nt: TGTGCCAGCAGCTTAGACAATCAGCCCCAGCATTTT

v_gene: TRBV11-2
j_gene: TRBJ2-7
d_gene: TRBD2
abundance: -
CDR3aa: CASSLMGLAGVGIYEQYF
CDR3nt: TGTGCCAGCAGCTTGATGGGACTAGCGGGAGTGGGGATCTACGAGCAGTACTTC

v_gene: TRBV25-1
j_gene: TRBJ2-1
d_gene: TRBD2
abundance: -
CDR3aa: CASTGGVAAPYNEQFF
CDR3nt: TGTGCCAGCACGGGGGGGGTAGCGGCCCCCTACAATGAGCAGTTCTTC

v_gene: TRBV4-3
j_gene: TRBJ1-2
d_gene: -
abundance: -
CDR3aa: CASSQDTGYYGYTF
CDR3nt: TGCGCCAGCAGCCAAGATACCGGGTACTATGGCTACACCTTC

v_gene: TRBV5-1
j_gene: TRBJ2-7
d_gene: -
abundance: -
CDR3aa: CASSLGDRFSYEQYF
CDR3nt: TGCGCCAGCAGCTTGGGGGACCGATTCTCCTACGAGCAGTACTTC

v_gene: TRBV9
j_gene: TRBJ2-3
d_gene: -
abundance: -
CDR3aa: CASSVTPGGADTQYF
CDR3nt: TGTGCCAGCAGCGTAACCCCCGGGGGTGCAGATACGCAGTATTTT

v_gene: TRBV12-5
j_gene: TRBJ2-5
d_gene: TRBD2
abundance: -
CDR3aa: CASLSSGSETQYF
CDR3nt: TGTGCTAGTCTGTCTAGCGGGAGTGAGACCCAGTACTTC

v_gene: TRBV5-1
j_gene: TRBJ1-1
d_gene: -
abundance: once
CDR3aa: CASSLAKGTNTEAFF
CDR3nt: TGCGCCAGCAGCTTGGCCAAGGGCACGAACACTGAAGCTTTCTTT

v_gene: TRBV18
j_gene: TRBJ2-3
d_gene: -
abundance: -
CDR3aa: CASSPPSVDTQYF
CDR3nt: TGTGCCAGCTCACCGCCGAGCGTCGATACGCAGTATTTT

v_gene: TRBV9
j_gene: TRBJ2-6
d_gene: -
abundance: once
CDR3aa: CASSVDLRSSSGANVLTF
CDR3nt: TGTGCCAGCAGCGTAGATCTCCGCTCAAGCTCTGGGGCCAACGTCCTGACTTTC

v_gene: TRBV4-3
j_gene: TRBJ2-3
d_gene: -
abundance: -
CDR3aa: CASSQAATENTQYF
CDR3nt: TGCGCCAGCAGCCAAGCGGCGACAGAGAATACGCAGTATTTT

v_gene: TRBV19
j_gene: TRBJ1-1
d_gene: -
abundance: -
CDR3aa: CASSTGLRNTEAFF
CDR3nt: TGTGCCAGTAGTACTGGACTGAGGAACACTGAAGCTTTCTTT

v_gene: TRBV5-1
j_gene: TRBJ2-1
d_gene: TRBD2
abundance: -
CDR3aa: CASSLGHGGLAASFEQFF
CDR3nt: TGCGCCAGCAGCTTGGGCCACGGGGGACTAGCGGCTTCTTTTGAGCAGTTCTTC

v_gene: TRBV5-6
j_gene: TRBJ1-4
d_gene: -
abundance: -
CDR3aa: CASSHGQKNEKLFF
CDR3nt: TGTGCCAGCAGCCACGGACAGAAAAATGAAAAACTGTTTTTT

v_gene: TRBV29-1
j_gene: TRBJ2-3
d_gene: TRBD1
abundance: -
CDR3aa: CSVTGTGPTDTQYF
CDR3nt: TGCAGCGTTACCGGGACAGGGCCCACAGATACGCAGTATTTT

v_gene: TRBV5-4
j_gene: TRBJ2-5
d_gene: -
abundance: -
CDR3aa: CASSTPTSEETQYF
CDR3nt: TGTGCCAGCAGCACCCCGACAAGTGAGGAGACCCAGTACTTC

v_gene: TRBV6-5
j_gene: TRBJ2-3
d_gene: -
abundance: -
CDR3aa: CASSPTGWFTTQYF
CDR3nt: TGTGCCAGCAGCCCCACTGGGTGGTTCACTACGCAGTATTTT

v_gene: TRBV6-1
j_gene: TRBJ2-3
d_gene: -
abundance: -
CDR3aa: CASSEAGPGAATQYF
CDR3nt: TGTGCCAGCAGTGAAGCGGGCCCGGGTGCGGCTACGCAGTATTTT

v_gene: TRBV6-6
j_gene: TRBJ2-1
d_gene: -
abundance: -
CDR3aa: CASSTTLGGNEQFF
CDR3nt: TGTGCCAGCAGTACCACCCTGGGGGGCAATGAGCAGTTCTTC